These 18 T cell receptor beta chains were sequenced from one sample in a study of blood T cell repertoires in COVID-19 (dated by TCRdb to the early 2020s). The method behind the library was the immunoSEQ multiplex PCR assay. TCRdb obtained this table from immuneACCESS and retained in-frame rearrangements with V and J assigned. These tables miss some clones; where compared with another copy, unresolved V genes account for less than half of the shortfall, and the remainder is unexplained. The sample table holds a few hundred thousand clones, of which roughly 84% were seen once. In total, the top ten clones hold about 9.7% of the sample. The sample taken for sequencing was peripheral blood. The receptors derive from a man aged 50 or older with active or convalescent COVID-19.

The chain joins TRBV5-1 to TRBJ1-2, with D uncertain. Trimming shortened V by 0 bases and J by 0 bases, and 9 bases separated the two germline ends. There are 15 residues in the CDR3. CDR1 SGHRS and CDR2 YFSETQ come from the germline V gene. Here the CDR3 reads CASSLGRGANYGYTF. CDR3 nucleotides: TGCGCCAGCAGCTTGGGGCGGGGAGCTAACTATGGCTACACCTTC.

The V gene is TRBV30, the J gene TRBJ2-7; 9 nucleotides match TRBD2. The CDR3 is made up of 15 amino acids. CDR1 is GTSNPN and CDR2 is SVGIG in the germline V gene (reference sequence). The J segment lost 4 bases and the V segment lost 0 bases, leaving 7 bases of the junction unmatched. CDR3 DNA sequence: TGTGCCTGGAGTGTAAGGGGGACTAGCCGGTACGAGCAGTACTTC. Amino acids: CAWSVRGTSRYEQYF.

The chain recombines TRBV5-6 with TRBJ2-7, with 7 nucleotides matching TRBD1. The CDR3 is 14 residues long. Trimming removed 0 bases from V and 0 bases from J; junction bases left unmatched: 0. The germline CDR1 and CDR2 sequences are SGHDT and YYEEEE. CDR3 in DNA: TGTGCCAGCAGCTTGGGGGACAGCTCCTACGAGCAGTACTTC. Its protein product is CASSLGDSSYEQYF. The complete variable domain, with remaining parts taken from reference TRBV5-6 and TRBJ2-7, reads DAGVTQSPTHLIKTRGQQVTLRCSPKSGHDTVSWYQQALGQGPQFIFQYYEEEERQRGNFPDRFSGHQFPNYSSELNVNALLLGDSALYLCASSLGDSSYEQYFGPGTRLTVT.

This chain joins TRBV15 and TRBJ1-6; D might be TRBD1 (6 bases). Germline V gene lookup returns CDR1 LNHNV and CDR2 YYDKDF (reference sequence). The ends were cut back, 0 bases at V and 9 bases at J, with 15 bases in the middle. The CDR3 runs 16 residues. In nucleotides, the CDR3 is TGTGCCACCAGCAGAGATCAGGGGTCTTTGGGTTCACCCCTCCACTTT. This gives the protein CATSRDQGSLGSPLHF.

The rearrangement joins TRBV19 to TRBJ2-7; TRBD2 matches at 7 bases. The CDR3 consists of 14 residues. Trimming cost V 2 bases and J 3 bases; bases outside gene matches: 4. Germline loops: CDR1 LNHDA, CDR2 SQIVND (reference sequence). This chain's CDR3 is CASSITGGIYEQYF. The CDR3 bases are TGTGCCAGTAGTATAACGGGGGGAATCTACGAGCAGTACTTC.

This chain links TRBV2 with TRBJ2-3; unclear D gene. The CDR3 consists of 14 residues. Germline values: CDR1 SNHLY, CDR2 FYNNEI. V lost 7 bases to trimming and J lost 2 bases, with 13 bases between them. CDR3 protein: CASTLNLPTDTQYF. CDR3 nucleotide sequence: TGTGCCAGCACCTTAAACTTACCCACAGATACGCAGTATTTT.

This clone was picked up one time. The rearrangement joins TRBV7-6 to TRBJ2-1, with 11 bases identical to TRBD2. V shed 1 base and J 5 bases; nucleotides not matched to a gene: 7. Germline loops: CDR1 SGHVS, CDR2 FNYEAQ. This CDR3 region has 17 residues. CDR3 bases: TGTGCCAGCAGCTTAGTAGCGGGAGGGCTTGCGGACAATGAGCAGTTCTTC. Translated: CASSLVAGGLADNEQFF.

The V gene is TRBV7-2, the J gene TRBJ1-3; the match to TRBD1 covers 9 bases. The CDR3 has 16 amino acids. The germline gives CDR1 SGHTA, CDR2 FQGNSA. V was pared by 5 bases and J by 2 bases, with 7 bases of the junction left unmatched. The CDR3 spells CASSPPGDRAGNTIYF. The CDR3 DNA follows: TGTGCCAGCAGCCCTCCGGGGGACAGGGCTGGAAACACCATATATTTT.

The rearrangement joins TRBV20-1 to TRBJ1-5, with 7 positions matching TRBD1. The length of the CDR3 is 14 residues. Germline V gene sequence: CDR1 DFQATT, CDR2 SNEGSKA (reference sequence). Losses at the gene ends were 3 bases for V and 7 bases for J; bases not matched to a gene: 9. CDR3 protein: CSASPSRQGQPQHF. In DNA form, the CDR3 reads TGCAGTGCTAGTCCCTCCCGACAGGGCCAGCCCCAGCATTTT.

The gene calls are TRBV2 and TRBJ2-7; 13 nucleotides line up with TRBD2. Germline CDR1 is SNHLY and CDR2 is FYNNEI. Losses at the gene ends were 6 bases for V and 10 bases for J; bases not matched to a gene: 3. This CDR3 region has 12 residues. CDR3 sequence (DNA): TGTGCCAGCAGAAGGACTAGCGGGAGTCAGTACTTC. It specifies CASRRTSGSQYF.

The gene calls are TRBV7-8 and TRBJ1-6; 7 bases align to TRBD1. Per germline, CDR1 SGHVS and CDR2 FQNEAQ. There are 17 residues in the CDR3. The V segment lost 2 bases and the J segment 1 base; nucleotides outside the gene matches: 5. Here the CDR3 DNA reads TGTGCCAGCAGCTTATCGGGCAGGGGGTCCTATAATTCACCCCTCCACTTT. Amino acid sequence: CASSLSGRGSYNSPLHF.

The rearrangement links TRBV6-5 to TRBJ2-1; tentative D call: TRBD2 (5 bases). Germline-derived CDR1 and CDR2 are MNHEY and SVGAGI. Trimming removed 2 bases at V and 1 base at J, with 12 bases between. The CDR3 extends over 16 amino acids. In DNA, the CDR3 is TGTGCCAGCAGTTACGAGGGAGATAAATCCTACAATGAGCAGTTCTTC. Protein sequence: CASSYEGDKSYNEQFF.

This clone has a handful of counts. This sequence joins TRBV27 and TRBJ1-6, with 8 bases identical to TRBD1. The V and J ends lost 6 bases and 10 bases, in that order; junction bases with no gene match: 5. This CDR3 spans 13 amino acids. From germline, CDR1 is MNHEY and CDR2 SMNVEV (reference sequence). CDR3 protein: CASRTGEASPLHF. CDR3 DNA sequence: TGTGCCAGCAGGACAGGGGAGGCGTCACCCCTCCACTTT.

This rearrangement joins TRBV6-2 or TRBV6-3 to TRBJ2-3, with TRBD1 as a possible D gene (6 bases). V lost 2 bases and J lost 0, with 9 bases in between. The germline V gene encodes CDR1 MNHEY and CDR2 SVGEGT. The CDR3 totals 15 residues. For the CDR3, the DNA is TGTGCCAGCAGTTACAACAGGGCTAGCACAGATACGCAGTATTTT. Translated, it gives CASSYNRASTDTQYF.

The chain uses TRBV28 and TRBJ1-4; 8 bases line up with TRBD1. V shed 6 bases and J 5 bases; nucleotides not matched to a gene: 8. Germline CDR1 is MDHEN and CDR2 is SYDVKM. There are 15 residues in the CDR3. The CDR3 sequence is CASSKPGQENEKLFF. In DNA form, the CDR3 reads TGTGCCAGCAGCAAACCGGGACAGGAAAATGAAAAACTGTTTTTT.

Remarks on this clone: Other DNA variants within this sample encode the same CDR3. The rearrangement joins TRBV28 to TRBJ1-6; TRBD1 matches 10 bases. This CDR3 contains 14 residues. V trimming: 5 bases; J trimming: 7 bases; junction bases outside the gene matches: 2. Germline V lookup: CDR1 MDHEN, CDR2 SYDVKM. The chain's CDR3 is CASSLTGGNSPLHF. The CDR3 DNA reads TGTGCCAGCAGTCTGACAGGGGGCAATTCACCCCTCCACTTT.

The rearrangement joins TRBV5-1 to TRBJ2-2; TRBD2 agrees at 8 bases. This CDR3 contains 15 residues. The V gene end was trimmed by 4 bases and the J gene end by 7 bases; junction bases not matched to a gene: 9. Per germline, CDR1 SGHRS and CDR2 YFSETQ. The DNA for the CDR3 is TGCGCCAGCAGCATGCCTCTTAGCGGGGACGGGGAGCTGTTTTTT. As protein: CASSMPLSGDGELFF.

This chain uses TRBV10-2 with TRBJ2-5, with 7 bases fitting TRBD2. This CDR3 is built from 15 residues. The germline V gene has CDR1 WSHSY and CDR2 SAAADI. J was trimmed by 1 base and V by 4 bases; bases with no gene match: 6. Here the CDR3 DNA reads TGCGCCAGCAGTGTGACTAGCCCCTTCCAAGAGACCCAGTACTTC. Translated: CASSVTSPFQETQYF.